This TCR beta chain originates from a study of T-cell memory formation after mild COVID-19. Whole-study context: TCR clusters were mostly confined to one donor each.

Via MiXCR, TCRdb re-called the 5' RACE reads, giving one row per CDR3 protein. The sample records roughly 110,000 distinct CDR3 sequences, about 15% being singletons. This clonotype was recorded many times. Its antigen is as yet unknown. Study-wide points: Mostly located in CM and EM were contracting CD4+ clones, with contracting CD8+ clones located in EMRA.

This CDR3 comprises 17 residues. CDR1 is KGHDR, CDR2 SFDVKD, per germline. V was cut by 3 bases and J by 6 bases, with 23 bases left in between. The sequenced material came from PBMCs or a T cell subset sorted from them (not recorded which). V is TRBV24-1 and J is TRBJ2-7; D could derive from TRBD1 or TRBD2 (5 bases each). This TCR was recovered from an adult woman who had mild COVID-19 (a few samples of this study predate the infection). Cell type and time point are not known. The CDR3 DNA is TGTGCCACCAGTGATGTGGGACCGCCAGGACTCTCTCTCGAGCAGTACTTC. This gives the protein CATSDVGPPGLSLEQYF.